Following are 30 T cell receptor beta chains from one sample sequenced in a study of cytomegalovirus exposure and HLA in healthy donors. The PCR made use of 60 Vbeta and 13 Jbeta primers. Data came from immunoSEQ multiplex PCR; TCRdb stores just in-frame clones and leaves some out. The listing contains about 74,000 clones. The specimen sequenced was PBMCs. These receptors originate from a female donor in good health and CMV-seropositive.

This chain joins TRBV4-1 and TRBJ2-1, with no clear D. Germline loops: CDR1 MGHRA, CDR2 YSYEKL. The V gene lost 0 bases and the J gene lost 12 bases, with 9 bases spanning the gap. The CDR3 is made up of 12 amino acids. As DNA, the CDR3 is TGCGCCAGCAGCCAAGATCTCTATTTGCAGTTCTTC. Its translation is CASSQDLYLQFF.

This chain connects TRBV5-6 to TRBJ1-2; D is perhaps TRBD1 (6 bases). The CDR3 sequence is 13 residues long. Germline V gene data show CDR1 as SGHDT and CDR2 as YYEEEE. V was cut by 1 base and J by 8 bases, with 12 bases left in between. CDR3 bases: TGTGCCAGCAGCTTGCCCGGGACACGAGGCTACACCTTC. Translation gives CASSLPGTRGYTF.

The chain has TRBV9 and TRBJ1-2, with D possibly matching TRBD1 (5 bases). Germline CDR1 SGDLS, CDR2 YYNGEE. V lost 0 bases and J 3 bases, leaving 6 bases between the germline ends. This CDR3 has 13 amino acids. The CDR3 DNA follows: TGTGCCAGCAGCGTAGGGGGGGACTATGGCTACACCTTC. It translates to CASSVGGDYGYTF.

V is TRBV7-2 and J is TRBJ2-1; D is perhaps TRBD1 (5 bases). The CDR3 spans 15 residues. Per germline, CDR1 SGHTA and CDR2 FQGNSA. V shed 1 base and J shed 4 bases, with 11 bases lying between them. The CDR3 loop reads CASSLGGSYYNEQFF. CDR3 DNA: TGTGCCAGCAGCTTAGGGGGCTCCTATTACAATGAGCAGTTCTTC.

This chain joins TRBV11-2 and TRBJ2-7; 8 positions agree with TRBD1. The germline V gene encodes CDR1 SGHAT and CDR2 FQNNGV. This CDR3 spans 16 amino acids. V gave up 2 bases and J gave up 5 bases; unmatched junction bases: 11. The chain's CDR3 is CASSLFGQGPRHEQYF. Here the CDR3 DNA reads TGTGCCAGCAGCTTATTCGGACAGGGCCCGCGGCACGAGCAGTACTTC.

The V and J genes are TRBV11-2 and TRBJ2-1; 13 bases agree with TRBD2. Per germline, CDR1 SGHAT and CDR2 FQNNGV. V gave up 1 base and J gave up 9 bases; unmatched junction bases: 9. This CDR3 comprises 17 residues. The CDR3 coding sequence is TGTGCCAGCAGCTTAGCCAAGACTAGCGGGGGGCTGAGTGAGCAGTTCTTC. Translation gives CASSLAKTSGGLSEQFF.

The V gene is TRBV6-6, the J gene TRBJ1-1, with D possibly being TRBD1 (6 bases). Per the germline V gene, CDR1 is MNHNY and CDR2 is SVGAGI (reference sequence). CDR3 length: 14 residues. V was pared by 6 bases and J by 6 bases, with 17 bases between. This CDR3 reads CASRPPQQGSEAFF. The CDR3 nucleotides read TGTGCCAGCAGGCCCCCTCAACAGGGTTCTGAAGCTTTCTTT.

The chain employs TRBV19 and TRBJ2-7; D call uncertain. V was pared by 3 bases and J by 3 bases, with 9 bases between. In germline, CDR1 is LNHDA, CDR2 SQIVND (reference sequence). CDR3 size: 13 residues. The DNA of the CDR3 is TGTGCCAGTAGTATGGGCCCTCTCTACGAGCAGTACTTC. The encoded protein is CASSMGPLYEQYF.

The chain is built from TRBV28 and TRBJ1-2; D gene uncertain. The V end was cut by 3 bases, the J end by 2 bases, with 4 bases between. CDR3 length: 12 residues. Germline loops: CDR1 MDHEN, CDR2 SYDVKM. CDR3 nucleotide sequence: TGTGCCAGCAGTTTCTTAAACTATGGCTACACCTTC. This encodes CASSFLNYGYTF.

CDR3 coding DNA: TGTGCCAGCAGCCACGGGACAGCGATGGATGGCTACACCTTC. Its protein is CASSHGTAMDGYTF. The genes are TRBV6-5 and TRBJ1-2; 7 positions agree with TRBD1. CDR3 length: 14 residues. From germline, CDR1 is MNHEY and CDR2 SVGAGI. The ends lost 6 bases at V and 6 bases at J; junction bases unmatched: 10.

The chain couples TRBV19 to TRBJ1-1, with D perhaps TRBD1 (5 bases). V lost 5 bases, J lost 1 base, and 14 bases lay in between. CDR1 and CDR2 (germline): LNHDA, SQIVND (reference sequence). This CDR3 spans 15 amino acids. As DNA, the CDR3 is TGTGCCAGTAGTTTGGACCCTAGGGGGAACACTGAAGCTTTCTTT. Protein product: CASSLDPRGNTEAFF.

This chain connects TRBV28 to TRBJ2-1, with TRBD2 identical over 9 bases. Trimming took 6 bases from V and 7 from J; bases not matched to a gene: 13. CDR1 is MDHEN and CDR2 is SYDVKM in the germline V gene. CDR3 length: 16 amino acids. The CDR3, as DNA: TGTGCCAGCAGCCCCCTTTTGGCGGGAGGGCGGAATGAGCAGTTCTTC. This sequence encodes CASSPLLAGGRNEQFF. Full variable domain (outside the CDR3, taken from reference TRBV28 and TRBJ2-1): DVKVTQSSRYLVKRTGEKVFLECVQDMDHENMFWYRQDPGLGLRLIYFSYDVKMKEKGDIPEGYSVSREKKERFSLILESASTNQTSMYLCASSPLLAGGRNEQFFGPGTRLTVL.

The rearrangement joins TRBV6-1 to TRBJ2-3; D gene unclear. Germline V gives CDR1 MNHNS, CDR2 SASEGT. The CDR3 covers 14 residues. V lost 4 bases and J 2 bases, leaving 10 bases between the germline ends. In DNA form, the CDR3 reads TGTGCCAGCAGTGTCACTTCGAACACAGATACGCAGTATTTT. It encodes CASSVTSNTDTQYF.

V and J are TRBV7-2 and TRBJ2-7, with TRBD2 matching over 12 bases. The ends lost 5 bases at V and 3 bases at J; junction bases unmatched: 8. This CDR3 contains 16 residues. Germline V CDR1 and CDR2: SGHTA, FQGNSA. The CDR3 here is CASSNVPLAGGYEQYF. For the CDR3, the DNA is TGTGCCAGCAGCAACGTCCCACTAGCGGGAGGCTACGAGCAGTACTTC. Complete variable domain (other parts from reference TRBV7-2 and TRBJ2-7): GAGVSQSPSNKVTEKGKDVELRCDPISGHTALYWYRQSLGQGLEFLIYFQGNSAPDKSGLPSDRFSAERTGGSVSTLTIQRTQQEDSAVYLCASSNVPLAGGYEQYFGPGTRLTVT.

The chain has TRBV5-1 and TRBJ2-2; 7 bases are a match to TRBD2. The CDR3 sequence is 16 residues long. Germline V gene sequence: CDR1 SGHRS, CDR2 YFSETQ. Trimming cost V 4 bases and J 2 bases; bases outside gene matches: 8. CDR3 residues: CASSREVGPNTGELFF. In DNA form, the CDR3 reads TGCGCCAGCAGCCGGGAGGTTGGGCCTAACACCGGGGAGCTGTTTTTT.

The V and J genes are TRBV29-1 and TRBJ2-2; D is perhaps TRBD1 (5 bases). The V end lost 7 bases, the J end lost 3 bases, and 9 bases lay between the germline ends. Germline V gene lookup returns CDR1 SQVTM and CDR2 ANQGSEA. This CDR3 region has 12 residues. DNA for the CDR3: TGCAGCGGAGGACACTACACCGGGGAGCTGTTTTTT. Encoded protein: CSGGHYTGELFF.

This chain uses TRBV4-3 with TRBJ2-1, with 12 positions matching TRBD2. J lost 6 bases, V lost 3 bases, and 12 bases had no gene match. Germline V gives CDR1 LGHNA, CDR2 YSLEER. The CDR3 consists of 18 residues. DNA for the CDR3: TGCGCCAGCAGCCATTCCCTCCCGACTAGCGGGAGTAGCAATGAGCAGTTCTTC. This translates into CASSHSLPTSGSSNEQFF.

The rearrangement links TRBV5-1 to TRBJ2-3; the match to TRBD2 covers 11 bases. Germline trimming cut 0 bases from V and 6 bases from J; bases unmatched to any gene: 9. The CDR3 runs 17 residues. Germline V gives CDR1 SGHRS, CDR2 YFSETQ. The CDR3 DNA follows: TGCGCCAGCAGCTTGGGATTAGCGGGGGGGCCTGTGGATACGCAGTATTTT. Its translation is CASSLGLAGGPVDTQYF.

This chain connects TRBV28 to TRBJ1-1; D is uncertain. Trimming pared 2 bases from V and 5 bases from J, leaving 6 bases between. Germline values: CDR1 MDHEN, CDR2 SYDVKM. CDR3 size: 12 residues. The CDR3 region is CASSLRGTEAFF. CDR3 DNA: TGTGCCAGCAGTTTAAGAGGTACTGAAGCTTTCTTT.

The chain joins TRBV2 to TRBJ1-3; maybe TRBD1 (5 bases). V was clipped by 3 bases and J by 3 bases, with 9 bases between them. The germline V gene has CDR1 SNHLY and CDR2 FYNNEI. This CDR3 comprises 14 residues. As DNA, the CDR3 is TGTGCCAGCAGTGACAGGGCCGTTGGAAACACCATATATTTT. It translates to CASSDRAVGNTIYF.

The J gene is TRBJ2-3, the V gene TRBV7-6; 7 nucleotides match TRBD1. Germline V gene data show CDR1 as SGHVS and CDR2 as FNYEAQ. Trimming at V came to 0 bases and at J to 4 bases, leaving 13 bases not matched to a gene. The CDR3 loop spans 18 amino acids. The CDR3 is CASSLALPQAGGADTQYF. CDR3 DNA: TGTGCCAGCAGCTTAGCGCTGCCCCAGGCAGGGGGTGCAGATACGCAGTATTTT.

The chain couples TRBV30 to TRBJ2-4; D gene uncertain. CDR1 is GTSNPN, CDR2 SVGIG, per germline (reference sequence). The CDR3 contains 14 residues. Trimming stripped 1 base from V and 2 bases from J, with 9 bases between. CDR3 nucleotide sequence: TGTGCCTGGAGTGCGCTACAGCCCAAAAACATTCAGTACTTC. It translates to CAWSALQPKNIQYF.

The chain employs TRBV9 and TRBJ2-1, with D tentatively TRBD2 (6 bases). Trimming took 0 bases from V and 6 from J, leaving 13 bases between them. Per the germline V gene, CDR1 is SGDLS and CDR2 is YYNGEE. This CDR3 region has 15 residues. CDR3 bases: TGTGCCAGCAGCGTAGATGGTAGGGAGGTCAATGAGCAGTTCTTC. This codes for CASSVDGREVNEQFF.

V and J are TRBV7-6 and TRBJ2-3, with 7 positions matching TRBD2. Germline loops: CDR1 SGHVS, CDR2 FNYEAQ. The junction had 7 bases not matched to a gene; V was cut back by 5 bases and J by 2 bases. The CDR3 spans 15 residues. This chain's CDR3 is CASSGRGTLTDTQYF. CDR3 nucleotides: TGTGCCAGCAGCGGGCGGGGGACTCTCACAGATACGCAGTATTTT.

This chain uses TRBV5-4 with TRBJ1-2; TRBD1 aligns across 11 bases. The CDR3 is made up of 14 amino acids. J was trimmed by 5 bases and V by 7 bases; bases with no gene match: 7. Germline lookup yields CDR1 SGHNT and CDR2 YYREEE (reference sequence). The CDR3 sequence: CASGTGQGEYGYTF. For the CDR3, the DNA is TGTGCCAGCGGAACGGGACAGGGGGAGTATGGCTACACCTTC.

Here the CDR3 DNA reads TGTGCCAGCAGCGTTACTGTGGAGGGCGGCTACACCTTC. Protein product: CASSVTVEGGYTF. The V and J genes are TRBV7-2 and TRBJ1-2; D not certain. Germline V gene sequence: CDR1 SGHTA, CDR2 FQGNSA. The CDR3 has 13 residues. V lost 5 bases and J lost 8, with 15 bases in between.

This sequence joins TRBV7-2 and TRBJ2-7, with 13 bases that match TRBD2. The CDR3 sequence is 17 residues long. Germline V CDR1 and CDR2: SGHTA, FQGNSA. The V segment lost 5 bases and the J segment 7 bases; nucleotides outside the gene matches: 14. The CDR3 bases are TGTGCCAGCAGCCCGACTAGCGGGGGGCTTCCTTTTAGAGAGCAGTACTTC. Translated: CASSPTSGGLPFREQYF.

The V gene is TRBV6-1, the J gene TRBJ1-6; D is unclear. Germline CDR1 reads MNHNS; CDR2 reads SASEGT. This CDR3 spans 16 amino acids. Trimming removed 4 bases at V and 8 bases at J, with 18 bases between. The CDR3 region has the DNA TGTGCCAGCAGTGTCGAACCAAACCGGCGGGATTCACCCCTCCACTTT. Its translation: CASSVEPNRRDSPLHF.

The chain links TRBV5-4 to TRBJ2-7; D unresolved. V was pared by 0 bases and J by 2 bases, with 9 bases between. This CDR3 region has 14 residues. CDR1 and CDR2 from the germline V gene are SGHNT and YYREEE (reference sequence). CDR3: CASSLEVQTYEQYF. The CDR3 nucleotides read TGTGCCAGCAGCTTGGAAGTACAGACCTACGAGCAGTACTTC.

The chain is built from TRBV7-8 and TRBJ1-4; 9 nucleotides line up with TRBD1. The J segment lost 8 bases and the V segment lost 4 bases, leaving 8 bases of the junction unmatched. CDR3 length: 15 residues. Germline lookup yields CDR1 SGHVS and CDR2 FQNEAQ. CDR3 bases: TGTGCCAGCAGCTACAACAGGGGGCTGAGGGAAAAACTGTTTTTT. Its translation: CASSYNRGLREKLFF.